This is a list of T cell receptor beta chains from one sample in a study of T-cell memory formation after mild COVID-19. MiXCR, applied by TCRdb to the 5' RACE reads, yields one record per CDR3 protein. The data hold roughly 150,000 distinct CDR3 sequences, with roughly 13% observed a single time. Specimen: PBMCs or a T cell subset sorted from them (not recorded which). Source of these receptors: a man aged 18-30 years who had mild COVID-19 (a few samples of this study predate the infection). Cell type and time point are not known. The CDR3 runs from the conserved cysteine through the conserved F or W.

TRBJ2-3 | TRBV7-2 | CASSNRDATQYF
TRBJ1-5 | TRBV28 | CASSGRPSNQPQHF
TRBJ1-2 | TRBV6-6 | CASSEPGGYYGYTF
TRBJ1-6 | TRBV5-6 | CASSPDRGESPLHF
TRBJ2-1 | TRBV5-1 | CASSPSPSSYNEQFF
TRBJ2-1 | TRBV5-1 | CASSLGQRLSYNEQFF
TRBJ1-1 | TRBV27 | CASSREGWGTEAFF
TRBJ2-3 | TRBV7-2 | CASTTNNPSTDTQYF
TRBJ2-2 | TRBV20-1 | CSARPSALRGNTGELFF
TRBJ2-1 | TRBV7-9 | CASSRKVRGSSYNEQFF
TRBJ1-3 | TRBV9 | CASSVQGNTIYF
TRBJ1-5 | TRBV7-2 | CASSRREGGQPQHF
TRBJ2-3 | TRBV19 | CASSKTSGGGLDTQYF
TRBJ1-2 | TRBV4-1 | CASSHIHGGGRGGYTF
TRBJ2-3 | TRBV6-2/TRBV6-3 | CASSANPLSDTQYF
TRBJ1-5 | TRBV19 | CASSIGGGADQPQHF